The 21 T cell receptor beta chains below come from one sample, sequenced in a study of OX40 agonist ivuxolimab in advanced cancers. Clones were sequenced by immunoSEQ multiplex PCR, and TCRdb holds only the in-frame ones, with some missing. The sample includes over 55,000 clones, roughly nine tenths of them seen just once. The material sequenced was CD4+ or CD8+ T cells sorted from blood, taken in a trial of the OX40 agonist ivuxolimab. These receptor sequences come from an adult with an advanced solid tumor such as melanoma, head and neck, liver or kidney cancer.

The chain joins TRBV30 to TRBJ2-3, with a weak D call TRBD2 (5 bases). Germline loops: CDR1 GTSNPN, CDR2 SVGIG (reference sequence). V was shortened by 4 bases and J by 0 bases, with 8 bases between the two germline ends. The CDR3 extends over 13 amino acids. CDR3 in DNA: TGTGCCTGGAACCCGGGGAGCACAGATACGCAGTATTTT. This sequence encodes CAWNPGSTDTQYF. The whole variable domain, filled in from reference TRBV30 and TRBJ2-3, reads SQTIHQWPATLVQPVGSPLSLECTVEGTSNPNLYWYRQAAGRGLQLLFYSVGIGQISSEVPQNLSASRPQDRQFILSSKKLLLSDSGFYLCAWNPGSTDTQYFGPGTRLTVL.

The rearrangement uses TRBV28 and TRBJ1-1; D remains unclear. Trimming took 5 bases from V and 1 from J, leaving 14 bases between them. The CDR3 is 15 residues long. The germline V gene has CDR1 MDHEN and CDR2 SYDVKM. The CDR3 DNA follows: TGTGCCAGCAGTCAGCAATCAACTGCGAACACTGAAGCTTTCTTT. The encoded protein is CASSQQSTANTEAFF.

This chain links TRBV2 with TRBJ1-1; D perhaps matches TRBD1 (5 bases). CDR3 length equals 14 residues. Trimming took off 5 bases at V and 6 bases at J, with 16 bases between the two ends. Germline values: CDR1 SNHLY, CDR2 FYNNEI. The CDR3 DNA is TGTGCCAGCAGTAATAATAATGCAGGGTCTGAAGCTTTCTTT. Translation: CASSNNNAGSEAFF.

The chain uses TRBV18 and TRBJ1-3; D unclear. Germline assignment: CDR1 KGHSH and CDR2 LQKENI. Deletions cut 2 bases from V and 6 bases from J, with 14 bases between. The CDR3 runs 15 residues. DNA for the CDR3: TGTGCCAGCTCACCAAACCAAGGTGCGCCAAACACCATATATTTT. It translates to CASSPNQGAPNTIYF.

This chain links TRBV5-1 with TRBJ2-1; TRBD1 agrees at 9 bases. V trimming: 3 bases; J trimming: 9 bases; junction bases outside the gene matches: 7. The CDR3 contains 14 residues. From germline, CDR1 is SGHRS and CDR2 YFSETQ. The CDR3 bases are TGCGCCAGCAGCTGGGGACAGGGATTAGGTGAGCAGTTCTTC. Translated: CASSWGQGLGEQFF. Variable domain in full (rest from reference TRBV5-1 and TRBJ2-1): KAGVTQTPRYLIKTRGQQVTLSCSPISGHRSVSWYQQTPGQGLQFLFEYFSETQRNKGNFPGRFSGRQFSNSRSEMNVSTLELGDSALYLCASSWGQGLGEQFFGPGTRLTVL.

This CDR3 reads CASSLDPGGSYNEQFF. In DNA, the CDR3 is TGTGCCAGCAGCTTAGATCCGGGGGGTTCCTACAATGAGCAGTTCTTC. The genes are TRBV7-2 and TRBJ2-1, with TRBD2 matching 7 bases. This CDR3 comprises 16 residues. Germline V gives CDR1 SGHTA, CDR2 FQGNSA. With V trimmed by 1 base and J by 1 base, 4 bases remained unmatched. Supplemented by reference TRBV7-2 and TRBJ2-1, the full variable domain reads GAGVSQSPSNKVTEKGKDVELRCDPISGHTALYWYRQSLGQGLEFLIYFQGNSAPDKSGLPSDRFSAERTGGSVSTLTIQRTQQEDSAVYLCASSLDPGGSYNEQFFGPGTRLTVL.

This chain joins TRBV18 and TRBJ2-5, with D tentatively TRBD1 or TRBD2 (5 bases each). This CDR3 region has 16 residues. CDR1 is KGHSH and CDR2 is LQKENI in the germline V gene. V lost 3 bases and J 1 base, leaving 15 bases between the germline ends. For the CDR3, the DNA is TGTGCCAGCTCACCCTTCGCCGGGGACGCCCAAGAGACCCAGTACTTC. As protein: CASSPFAGDAQETQYF.

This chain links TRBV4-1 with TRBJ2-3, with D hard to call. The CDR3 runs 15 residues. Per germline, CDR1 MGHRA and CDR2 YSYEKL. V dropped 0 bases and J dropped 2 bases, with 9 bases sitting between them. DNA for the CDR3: TGCGCCAGCAGCCAAGAGGGCAAACTCACAGATACGCAGTATTTT. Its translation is CASSQEGKLTDTQYF.

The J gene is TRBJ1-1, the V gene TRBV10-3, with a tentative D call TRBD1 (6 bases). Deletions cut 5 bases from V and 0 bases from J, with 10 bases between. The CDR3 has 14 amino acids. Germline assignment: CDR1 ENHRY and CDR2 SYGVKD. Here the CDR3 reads CAISPTGMNTEAFF. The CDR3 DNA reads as TGTGCCATCAGTCCGACAGGAATGAACACTGAAGCTTTCTTT.

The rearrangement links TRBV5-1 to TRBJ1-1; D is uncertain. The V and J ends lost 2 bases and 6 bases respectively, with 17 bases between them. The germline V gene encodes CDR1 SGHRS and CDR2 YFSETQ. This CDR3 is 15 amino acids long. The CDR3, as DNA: TGCGCCAGCAGCTTAACAGAGATGAGACGCTCTGAAGCTTTCTTT. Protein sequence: CASSLTEMRRSEAFF.

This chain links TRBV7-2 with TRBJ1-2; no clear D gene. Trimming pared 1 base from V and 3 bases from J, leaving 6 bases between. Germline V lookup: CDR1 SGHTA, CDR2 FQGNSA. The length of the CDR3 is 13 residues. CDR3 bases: TGTGCCAGCAGCTTAGGGACGGACTATGGCTACACCTTC. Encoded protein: CASSLGTDYGYTF.

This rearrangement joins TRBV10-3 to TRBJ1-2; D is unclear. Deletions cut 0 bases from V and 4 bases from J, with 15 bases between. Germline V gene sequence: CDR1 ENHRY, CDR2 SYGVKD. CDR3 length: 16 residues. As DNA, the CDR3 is TGTGCCATCAGTGAGTCGATCGATCCCGAGGGCTATGGCTACACCTTC. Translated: CAISESIDPEGYGYTF.

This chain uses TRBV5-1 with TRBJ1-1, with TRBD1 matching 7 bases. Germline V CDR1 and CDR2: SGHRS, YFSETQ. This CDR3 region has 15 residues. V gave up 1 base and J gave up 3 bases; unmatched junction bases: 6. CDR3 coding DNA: TGCGCCAGCAGCTTGCTCGGGCAGGGGGACACTGAAGCTTTCTTT. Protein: CASSLLGQGDTEAFF. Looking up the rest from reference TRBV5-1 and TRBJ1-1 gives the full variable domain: KAGVTQTPRYLIKTRGQQVTLSCSPISGHRSVSWYQQTPGQGLQFLFEYFSETQRNKGNFPGRFSGRQFSNSRSEMNVSTLELGDSALYLCASSLLGQGDTEAFFGQGTRLTVV.

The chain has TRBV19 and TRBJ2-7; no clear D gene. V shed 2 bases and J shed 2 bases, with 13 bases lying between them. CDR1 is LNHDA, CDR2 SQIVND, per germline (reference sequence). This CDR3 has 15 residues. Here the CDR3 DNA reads TGTGCCAGTAGTATATCGATAAGCCCTGCCTACGAGCAGTACTTC. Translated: CASSISISPAYEQYF.

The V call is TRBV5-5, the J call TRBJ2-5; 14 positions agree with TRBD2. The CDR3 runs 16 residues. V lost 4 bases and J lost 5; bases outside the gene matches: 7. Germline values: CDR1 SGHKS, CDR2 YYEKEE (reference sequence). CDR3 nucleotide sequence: TGTGCCAGCAGCAAAAGACTAGCGGGAGGGGGGGAGACCCAGTACTTC. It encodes CASSKRLAGGGETQYF. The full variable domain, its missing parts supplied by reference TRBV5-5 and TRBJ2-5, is DAGVTQSPTHLIKTRGQQVTLRCSPISGHKSVSWYQQVLGQGPQFIFQYYEKEERGRGNFPDRFSARQFPNYSSELNVNALLLGDSALYLCASSKRLAGGGETQYFGPGTRLLVL.

The CDR3 nucleotides are TGTGCCAGCACGCGGGGAAGTAGGACTGAAGCTTTCTTT. Amino acid sequence: CASTRGSRTEAFF. The chain has TRBV6-1 and TRBJ1-1; D is ambiguous. Trimming removed 7 bases from V and 5 bases from J, with 14 bases in between. There are 13 residues in the CDR3. CDR1 MNHNS and CDR2 SASEGT come from the germline V gene.

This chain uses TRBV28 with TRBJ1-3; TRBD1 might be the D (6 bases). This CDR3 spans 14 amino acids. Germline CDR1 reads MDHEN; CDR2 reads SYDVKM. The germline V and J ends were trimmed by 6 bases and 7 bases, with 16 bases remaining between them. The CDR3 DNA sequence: TGTGCCAGCAGCTCCACAGGGAGTCGGAACACCATATATTTT. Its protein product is CASSSTGSRNTIYF.

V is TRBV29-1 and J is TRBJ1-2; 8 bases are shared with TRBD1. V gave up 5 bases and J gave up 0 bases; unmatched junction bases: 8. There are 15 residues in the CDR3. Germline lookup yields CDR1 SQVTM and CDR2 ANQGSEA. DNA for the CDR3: TGCAGCGTTCTGACAGGGGACCCGTCTAACTATGGCTACACCTTC. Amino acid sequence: CSVLTGDPSNYGYTF.

The CDR3 reads CASSSSGTNYGYTF. CDR3 nucleotide sequence: TGTGCCAGTAGCTCCTCGGGGACGAACTATGGCTACACCTTC. V and J are TRBV19 and TRBJ1-2, with D tentatively TRBD1 (5 bases). With 6 bases removed from V and 2 bases from J, the gap between germline ends came to 13 bases. CDR1 is LNHDA and CDR2 is SQIVND in the germline V gene (reference sequence). The CDR3 is made up of 14 amino acids. Complete variable domain (other parts from reference TRBV19 and TRBJ1-2): DGGITQSPKYLFRKEGQNVTLSCEQNLNHDAMYWYRQDPGQGLRLIYYSQIVNDFQKGDIAEGYSVSREKKESFPLTVTSAQKNPTAFYLCASSSSGTNYGYTFGSGTRLTVV.

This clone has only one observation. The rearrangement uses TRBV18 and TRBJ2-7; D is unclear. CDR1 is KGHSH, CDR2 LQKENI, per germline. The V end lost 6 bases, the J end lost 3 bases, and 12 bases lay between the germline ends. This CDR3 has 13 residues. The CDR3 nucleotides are TGTGCCAGCTCTCCAGGCAGCGACTACGAGCAGTACTTC. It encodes CASSPGSDYEQYF.

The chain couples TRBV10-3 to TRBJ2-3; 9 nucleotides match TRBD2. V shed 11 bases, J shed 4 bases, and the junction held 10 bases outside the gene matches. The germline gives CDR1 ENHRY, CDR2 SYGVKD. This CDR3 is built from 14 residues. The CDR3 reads CAVGAGGPADTQYF. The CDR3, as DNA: TGTGCCGTAGGGGCGGGAGGGCCGGCAGATACGCAGTATTTT.